This TCR beta chain was retrieved from a study of T cell responses to AZD1222 COVID-19 vaccine (dated by TCRdb to the early 2020s). Concerning the study at large: AZD1222 recipients given second doses at about 4 weeks or at about 12 weeks were pooled, since spike-specific TCR depth and breadth were not found to differ between the two schedules. A total of 240 or so trial participants underwent TCR sequencing, of whom more than 200 had received two doses of AZD1222 and roughly 26 had received two doses of the MenACWY control vaccine. Trial participants were enrolled by age into 18-55, 56-69 and 70-plus year subgroups, with 148, 28 and 57 TCR-sequenced participants respectively. General findings and caveats noted by the study authors: A significant rise in spike-specific TCR breadth and depth was observed after two AZD1222 doses relative to day 0 and relative to MenACWY recipients. CD4 TCRs associated with the vaccine covered the entire spike protein, and the dominant responses were in regions 160-218 and 743-854. Participants were mostly white British, with more females than males. The authors suggested clonal diversity may have been underestimated. The 56-69-year group was small, and its depth increase did not reach significance, likely because of low power. Only six AZD1222 recipients were SARS-CoV-2 seropositive at baseline, limiting conclusions about previously exposed vaccinees. Because no day 14 peak-response samples were available, the repertoires could be characterized only after the peak T cell response. Reportedly, close to half of the unique spike-specific TCRs recognized epitopes lying outside the regions that are mutated in the B.1.351 and B.1.1.7 variants.

The time point label here, explained by the study, means: baseline before first vaccination. Vaccinee samples were obtained from the UK trials COV001 and COV002, which included a single-blind randomized controlled phase 2/3 trial of AZD1222 (ChAdOx1 nCoV-19) in healthy adults. For TCRbeta chain sequencing, PBMC samples were collected from trial participants at day 0 and at day 28 after the second dose. About this clone itself: There is no known antigen for this receptor. Qualities for individual bases were not recorded, and no much larger clone is one base off.

The CDR3 regions of human TCRbeta chains were analyzed by immunosequencing. In the source study's methods: Repertoire TCRs were checked for matches against a reference library of SARS-CoV-2-specific TCRs that had been generated using the MIRA antigen-specificity platform. Breadth was defined as the fraction of unique TCRs that were SARS-CoV-2-associated. Depth was defined as the fraction of total T cells that were SARS-CoV-2-associated. Each spike-specific TCR was assigned to its reactive spike region and to a CD4 or CD8 class using the MIRA data. Log10-transformed breadth and depth values were compared by one-way ANOVA with Sidak's multiple comparisons tests. Imported from immuneACCESS, the table was reduced by TCRdb to in-frame sequences with V and J called. These copies leave out some clones; in studies compared against another copy, an unresolved V gene accounts for under half, and the cause of the remainder is not known. V and J calls and clone size are copied from that table; D and trimming were computed from the DNA. The sample contains under 200,000 clones, roughly nine tenths of them found a single time. Over 1.5% of the sample rests with the top ten.

The receptor comes from an adult in good health. The material was peripheral blood, obtained on day 0 of AZD1222 vaccination.

CDR3 region: CASSQMIRNTQYF. The bases are TGTGCCAGCAGCCAGATGATTAGGAATACGCAGTATTTT. The rearranged segments are TRBV3-1 (or the pseudogene TRBV3-2) and TRBJ2-3, with the D gene call left open. From the cysteine up to the phenylalanine, the CDR3 has a length of 13 residues. Only CDR3 DNA is held: 39 bases, read in frame from base 1. The trim is 3 bases for V and 7 bases for J, with a gap of 11 bases between the germline ends. Looking up the germline V gene (reference sequence) yields CDR1 LGHDT and CDR2 YNNKEL.